This record looks at one T cell receptor (beta chain) sequence and its context. These data are taken from a study of blood T cell repertoires in COVID-19. Study information: Whether acute or convalescent, the COVID-19 samples came from the United States, Italy and Spain. Sample material is recorded as cDNA or gDNA derived from T cells, B-cell-depleted T cells, or PBMCs.

In the source study's methods: Scientists estimated how many nucleated cells there were by amplifying reference gene primers. The method was immunoSEQ multiplex PCR; TCRdb's version includes in-frame clones alone and lacks a portion of them. The V and J calls and the clone size are those of that table, but D and trimming were determined from the DNA. The profile shows about 69,000 clones, over 75% of them singletons. The CDR3 length is 15 residues. Sequencing input: peripheral blood. The chain carries TRBV12-1 and TRBJ2-5; the table names TRBD1, a call not compared with the DNA. TRBV12-1 is deemed a pseudogene. The receptor was derived from a man older than 75 with acute or convalescent COVID-19. CDR3 bases: TGTGCCAGCAGCTTTGAAGGGACAGGGCGGGAGACCCAGTACTTC. Translated: CASSFEGTGRETQYF.